The clone carrying this T cell receptor beta chain was picked up one time. Its antigen is still unknown. Germline loops: CDR1 SGHRS, CDR2 YFSETQ. The CDR3 contains 14 residues. Trimming took 7 bases from V and 6 from J; bases not matched to a gene: 11. This sample was taken from a study of cytomegalovirus exposure and HLA in healthy donors. Primers included in the PCR were 60 Vbeta and 13 Jbeta primers. Using immunoSEQ multiplex PCR, the repertoire was profiled, and TCRdb retains in-frame clones only, with some absent. The data hold roughly 230,000 clones, with around nine tenths observed a single time. Study-wide results and caveats: A cluster of highly shared sequence variants was likely a sequencing artifact.

The sequenced material came from PBMCs. This TCR came from a girl between 2 and 10 years old in good health and CMV-seronegative. The chain links TRBV5-1 to TRBJ2-7, with 9 bases lining up with TRBD1. The CDR3 loop is CASGAGTGTVEQYF. The CDR3 coding sequence is TGCGCCAGCGGCGCCGGGACAGGGACGGTCGAGCAGTACTTC.